This T cell receptor (beta chain) derives from a study of blood T cell repertoires in COVID-19. About the research overall: From T cells, B-cell-depleted T cells, or PBMCs came the material, which was cDNA or gDNA.

Clones were sequenced by immunoSEQ multiplex PCR, and TCRdb holds only the in-frame ones, with some missing. The table shows more than 250,000 clones, with around 87% occurring only once. Recovered Cohort 3 donors showed two negative PCRs, clearance, or symptom resolution. CDR1 and CDR2 from the germline V gene are MNHEY and SVGEGT. The CDR3 runs 14 residues. V shed 0 bases and J shed 4 bases, with 10 bases lying between them. Sequences were obtained from PBMCs or T cells enriched from blood (not recorded which). This clonotype was obtained from a woman in her thirties who had recovered from COVID-19. The V and J genes are TRBV6-2 or TRBV6-3 and TRBJ2-7; D unclear. This chain's CDR3 is CASSYSVIGYEQYF. As DNA, the CDR3 is TGTGCCAGCAGTTACTCTGTTATCGGGTACGAGCAGTACTTC.